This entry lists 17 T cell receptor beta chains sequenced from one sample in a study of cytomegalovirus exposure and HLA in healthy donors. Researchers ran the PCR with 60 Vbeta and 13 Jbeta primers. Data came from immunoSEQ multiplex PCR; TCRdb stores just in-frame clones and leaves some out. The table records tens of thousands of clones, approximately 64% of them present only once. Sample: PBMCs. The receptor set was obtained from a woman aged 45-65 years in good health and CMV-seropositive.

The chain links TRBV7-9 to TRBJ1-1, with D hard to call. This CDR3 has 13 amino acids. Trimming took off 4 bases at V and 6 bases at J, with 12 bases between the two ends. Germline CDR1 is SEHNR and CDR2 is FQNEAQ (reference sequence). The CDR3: CASSSISASEAFF. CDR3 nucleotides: TGTGCCAGCAGCTCAATAAGCGCTTCTGAAGCTTTCTTT. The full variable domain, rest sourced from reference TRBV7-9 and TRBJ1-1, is DTGVSQNPRHKITKRGQNVTFRCDPISEHNRLYWYRQTLGQGPEFLTYFQNEAQLEKSRLLSDRFSAERPKGSFSTLEIQRTEQGDSAMYLCASSSISASEAFFGQGTRLTVV.

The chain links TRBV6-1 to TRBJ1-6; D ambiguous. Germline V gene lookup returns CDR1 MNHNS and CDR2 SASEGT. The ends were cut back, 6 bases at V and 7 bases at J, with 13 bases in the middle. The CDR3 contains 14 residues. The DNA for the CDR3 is TGTGCCAGCAGCGAAACAGCCATCAATTCACCCCTCCACTTT. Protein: CASSETAINSPLHF.

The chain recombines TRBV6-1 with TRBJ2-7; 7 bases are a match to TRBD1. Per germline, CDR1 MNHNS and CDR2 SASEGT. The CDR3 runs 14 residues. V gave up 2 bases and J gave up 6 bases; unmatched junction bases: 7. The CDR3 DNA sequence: TGTGCCAGCAGTGAAATGGCAGGGGGAACCGAGCAGTACTTC. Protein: CASSEMAGGTEQYF.

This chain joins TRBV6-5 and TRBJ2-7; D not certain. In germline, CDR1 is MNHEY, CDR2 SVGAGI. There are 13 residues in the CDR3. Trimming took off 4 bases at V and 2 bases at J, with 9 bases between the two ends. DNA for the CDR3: TGTGCCAGCAGTTTACTCCCCCCCTACGAGCAGTACTTC. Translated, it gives CASSLLPPYEQYF.

In nucleotides, the CDR3 is TGTGCCAGCTCACCGAGTTCCGGGGGGCTTCAGCCCCAGCATTTT. The encoded protein is CASSPSSGGLQPQHF. This chain links TRBV18 with TRBJ1-5; tentative D call: TRBD1 (6 bases). The CDR3 is 15 residues long. The germline V gene has CDR1 KGHSH and CDR2 LQKENI. Trimming removed 3 bases at V and 6 bases at J, with 15 bases between. Combining the CDR3 with reference TRBV18 and TRBJ1-5 gives the whole variable domain NAGVMQNPRHLVRRRGQEARLRCSPMKGHSHVYWYRQLPEEGLKFMVYLQKENIIDESGMPKERFSAEFPKEGPSILRIQQVVRGDSAAYFCASSPSSGGLQPQHFGDGTRLSIL.

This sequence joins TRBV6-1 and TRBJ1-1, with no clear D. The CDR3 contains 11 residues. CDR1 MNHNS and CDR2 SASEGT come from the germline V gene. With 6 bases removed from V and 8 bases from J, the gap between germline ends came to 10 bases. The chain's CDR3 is CASREAAEAFF. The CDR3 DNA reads TGTGCCAGCAGGGAGGCGGCCGAAGCTTTCTTT.

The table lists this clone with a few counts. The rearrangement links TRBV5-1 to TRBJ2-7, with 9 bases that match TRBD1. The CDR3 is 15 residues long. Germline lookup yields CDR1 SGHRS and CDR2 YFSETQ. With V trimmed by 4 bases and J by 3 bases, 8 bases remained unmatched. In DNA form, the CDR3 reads TGCGCCAGCAGCCCAGAGACAGGGGGGCTCTACGAGCAGTACTTC. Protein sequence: CASSPETGGLYEQYF.

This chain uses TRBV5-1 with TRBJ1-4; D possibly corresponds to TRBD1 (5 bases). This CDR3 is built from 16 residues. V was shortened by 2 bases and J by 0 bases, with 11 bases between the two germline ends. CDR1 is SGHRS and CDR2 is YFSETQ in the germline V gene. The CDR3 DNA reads TGCGCCAGCAGCTTCCTTACGGGGGCAACTAATGAAAAACTGTTTTTT. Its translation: CASSFLTGATNEKLFF.

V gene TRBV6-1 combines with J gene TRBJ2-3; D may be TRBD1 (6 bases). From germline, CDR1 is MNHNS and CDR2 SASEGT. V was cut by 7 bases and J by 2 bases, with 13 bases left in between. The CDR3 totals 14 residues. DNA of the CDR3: TGTGCCAGCAAGCCGGGACACGCCACAGATACGCAGTATTTT. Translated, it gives CASKPGHATDTQYF.

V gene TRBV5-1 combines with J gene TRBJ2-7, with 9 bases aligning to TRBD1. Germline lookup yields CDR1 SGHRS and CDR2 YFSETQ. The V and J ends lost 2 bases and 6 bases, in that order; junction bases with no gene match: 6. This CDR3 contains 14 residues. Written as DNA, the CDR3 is TGCGCCAGCAGCTTCGGGACAGGGCAAGGCGAGCAGTACTTC. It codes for CASSFGTGQGEQYF. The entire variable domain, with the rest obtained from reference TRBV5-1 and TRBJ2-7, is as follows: KAGVTQTPRYLIKTRGQQVTLSCSPISGHRSVSWYQQTPGQGLQFLFEYFSETQRNKGNFPGRFSGRQFSNSRSEMNVSTLELGDSALYLCASSFGTGQGEQYFGPGTRLTVT.

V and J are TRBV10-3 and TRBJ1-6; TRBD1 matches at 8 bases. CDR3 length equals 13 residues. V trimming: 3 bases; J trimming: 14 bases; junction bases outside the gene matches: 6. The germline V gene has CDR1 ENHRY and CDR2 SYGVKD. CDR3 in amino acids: CAISEQGGGALHF. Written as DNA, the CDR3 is TGTGCCATCAGTGAACAGGGGGGAGGGGCCCTCCACTTT.

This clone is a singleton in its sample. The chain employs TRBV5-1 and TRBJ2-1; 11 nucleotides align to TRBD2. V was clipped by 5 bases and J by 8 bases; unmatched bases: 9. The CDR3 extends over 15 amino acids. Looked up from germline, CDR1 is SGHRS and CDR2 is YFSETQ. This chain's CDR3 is CASRLTSGGRDEQFF. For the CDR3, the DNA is TGCGCCAGCAGGCTAACTAGCGGGGGTAGGGATGAGCAGTTCTTC.

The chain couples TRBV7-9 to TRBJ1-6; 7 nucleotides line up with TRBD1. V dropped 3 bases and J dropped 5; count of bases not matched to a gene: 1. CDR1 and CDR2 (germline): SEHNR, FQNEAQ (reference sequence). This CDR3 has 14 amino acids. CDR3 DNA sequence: TGTGCCAGCAGCTTGACAGGGAATAATTCACCCCTCCACTTT. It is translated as CASSLTGNNSPLHF. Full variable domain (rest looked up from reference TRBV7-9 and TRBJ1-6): DTGVSQNPRHKITKRGQNVTFRCDPISEHNRLYWYRQTLGQGPEFLTYFQNEAQLEKSRLLSDRFSAERPKGSFSTLEIQRTEQGDSAMYLCASSLTGNNSPLHFGNGTRLTVT.

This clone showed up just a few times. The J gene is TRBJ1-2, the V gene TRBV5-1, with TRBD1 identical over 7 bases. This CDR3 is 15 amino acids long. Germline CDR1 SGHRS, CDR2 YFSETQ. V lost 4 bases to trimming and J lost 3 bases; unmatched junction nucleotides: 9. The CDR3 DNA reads TGCGCCAGCAGCGCTTACCCCAGGGGGGACTATGGCTACACCTTC. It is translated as CASSAYPRGDYGYTF.

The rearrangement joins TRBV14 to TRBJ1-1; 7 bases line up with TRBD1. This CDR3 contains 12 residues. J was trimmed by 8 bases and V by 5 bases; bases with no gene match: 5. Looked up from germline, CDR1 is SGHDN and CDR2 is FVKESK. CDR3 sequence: CASSNTGVEAFF. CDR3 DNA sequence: TGTGCCAGCAGCAATACAGGGGTCGAAGCTTTCTTT.

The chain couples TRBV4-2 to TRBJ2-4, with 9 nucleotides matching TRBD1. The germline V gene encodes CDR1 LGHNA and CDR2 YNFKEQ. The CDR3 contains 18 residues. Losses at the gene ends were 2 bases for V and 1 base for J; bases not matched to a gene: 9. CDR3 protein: CASSQFIGQGFAKNIQYF. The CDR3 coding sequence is TGTGCCAGCAGCCAATTTATCGGACAGGGGTTTGCCAAAAACATTCAGTACTTC.

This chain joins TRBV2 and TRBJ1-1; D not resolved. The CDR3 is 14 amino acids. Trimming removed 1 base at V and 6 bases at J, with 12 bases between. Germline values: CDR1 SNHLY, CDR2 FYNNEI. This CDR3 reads CASSEGPISAEAFF. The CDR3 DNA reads TGTGCCAGCAGTGAAGGGCCCATCAGCGCTGAAGCTTTCTTT.